This T cell receptor beta chain was found in a study of blood T cells in healthy people across ages. For the study at large: The template switching approach captured approximately one barcoded beta molecule for every two T cells.

With a J-beta primer mix and a sample-barcoded 5' primer, a second PCR ran about 7 to 12 cycles. TCRdb re-derived calls from the 5' RACE reads in MiXCR, one entry per CDR3 protein. The repertoire holds hundreds of thousands of distinct CDR3 sequences, over 40% seen once, with approximately 12% in the top ten. CDR3 length: 15 residues. This clonotype came up once. At one end, the junction sequence differs from germline, possibly due to a read error. The source is an elderly woman in good health. Sample: blood. The gene calls are TRBV12-3 or TRBV12-4 and TRBJ2-3; 11 bases are shared with TRBD2. The CDR3 nucleotides read TGTGCCAGCAGAGATACTAGCGGGAGTACAGATATGCAGTATTTT. It yields the protein CASRDTSGSTDMQYF.